Sequencing of this T cell receptor beta chain was carried out in a study of CD8 T cells in ankylosing spondylitis. General study results and limits: According to the report, clones linked to the disease were significantly enriched in matched synovial fluid samples taken from ankylosing spondylitis patients. A motif of 8 or 9 highly homologous TCR beta variants was seen as apparently characteristic of ankylosing spondylitis blood.

This clonotype was seen repeatedly, ten times or more. Its antigen is as yet unknown. The CDR3 covers 16 residues. With V trimmed by 4 bases and J by 7 bases, 13 bases remained unmatched. Germline CDR1 reads SGHRS; CDR2 reads YFSETQ. TCRdb fed the 5' RACE reads into MiXCR, producing one record per CDR3 protein. This table has about 300,000 distinct CDR3 sequences, about 9.9% appearing once. The sample was blood, either unsorted or a sorted T cell fraction (not recorded which). The receptor was isolated from a female donor with ankylosing spondylitis or in good health (not recorded which). V and J are TRBV5-1 and TRBJ2-1; 8 nucleotides line up with TRBD2. CDR3 nucleotides: TGCGCCAGCAGCCCGGGGGGGGGACTCACCTCTAATGAGCAGTTCTTC. It is translated as CASSPGGGLTSNEQFF.